A selection of T cell receptor beta chains follows, all from one sample in a study of cytotoxic CD8 clonotypes in ibrutinib-treated CLL. Here immunoSEQ multiplex PCR was the method, and the copy in TCRdb shows in-frame clones only, minus some. Seen here are about 140,000 clones, 70% to 80% observed once, and the top ten hold about 29%. The sequencing used PBMCs, collected after 12 months of ibrutinib treatment. These receptors came from a human donor with chronic lymphocytic leukemia. CDR3s include the opening cysteine and the closing phenylalanine or tryptophan. A D gene is named only where the DNA matches it firmly. Clone size is stated in some rows and not others, as once, few, many or a class when expanded.

>once|.|TRBV18|TRBJ2-4
CASSPDRSIQYF
TGTGCCAGCTCACCTGACAGGAGCATTCAGTACTTC
>.|.|TRBV7-9|TRBJ2-1
CASSLVPLAQFNEQFF
TGTGCCAGCAGCTTAGTGCCACTAGCTCAGTTTAATGAGCAGTTCTTC
>.|.|TRBV5-5|TRBJ1-1
CASSPGQNTEAFF
TGTGCCAGCAGCCCCGGACAAAACACTGAAGCTTTCTTT
>.|TRBD2|TRBV28|TRBJ2-2
CASSSLTSGGVTNTGELFF
TGTGCCAGCAGTTCCCTGACTAGCGGGGGGGTAACGAACACCGGGGAGCTGTTTTTT
>few|.|TRBV28|TRBJ2-3
CASHAVLTDTQYF
TGTGCCAGCCACGCCGTTCTCACAGATACGCAGTATTTT
>few|.|TRBV5-1|TRBJ1-1
CASSPGRMNTEAFF
TGCGCCAGCAGCCCCGGGAGAATGAACACTGAAGCTTTCTTT
>few|TRBD2|TRBV6-5|TRBJ2-1
CASSYSGRGDEQFF
TGTGCCAGCAGTTATAGCGGGAGAGGGGATGAGCAGTTCTTC
>.|TRBD2|TRBV28|TRBJ2-7
CASSLSSSGGYEQYF
TGTGCCAGCAGTTTATCATCTAGCGGGGGATACGAGCAGTACTTC
>.|TRBD1|TRBV5-1|TRBJ1-3
CASSFQGASGNTIYF
TGCGCCAGCAGCTTCCAGGGGGCATCTGGAAACACCATATATTTT
>.|TRBD1|TRBV28|TRBJ2-7
CASSLAGTGDNEQYF
TGTGCCAGCAGTTTGGCAGGGACAGGGGATAACGAGCAGTACTTC
>.|.|TRBV7-2|TRBJ1-3
CASSFDRLSGNTIYF
TGTGCCAGCAGCTTCGACCGCTTGTCTGGAAACACCATATATTTT
>.|.|TRBV5-1|TRBJ1-1
CASSLVGSIGNTEAFF
TGCGCCAGCAGCTTGGTTGGGTCGATTGGGAACACTGAAGCTTTCTTT
>.|.|TRBV19|TRBJ2-7
CASSMGFYYEQYF
TGTGCCAGTAGTATGGGTTTCTACTACGAGCAGTACTTC
>.|TRBD1|TRBV29-1|TRBJ2-3
CSVPGTAHQDTQYF
TGCAGCGTTCCTGGGACAGCCCACCAAGATACGCAGTATTTT
>once|.|TRBV7-8|TRBJ2-2
CASSLRPLNTGELFF
TGTGCCAGCAGCTTACGCCCCTTGAACACCGGGGAGCTGTTTTTT
>.|TRBD2|TRBV5-1|TRBJ2-7
CASSLGSSGAYEQYF
TGCGCCAGCAGCTTGGGGTCTAGCGGGGCCTACGAGCAGTACTTC
>.|.|TRBV11-2|TRBJ1-6
CASSLDLGQVSLHF
TGTGCCAGCAGCTTAGATCTCGGACAAGTTTCCCTCCACTTT
>once|TRBD1|TRBV7-2|TRBJ2-7
CASSPQGTGFAEQYF
TGTGCCAGCAGCCCGCAGGGGACAGGGTTCGCCGAGCAGTACTTC
>.|TRBD1|TRBV10-3|TRBJ1-2
CAIRPGQITNYGYTF
TGTGCCATCAGACCGGGACAGATTACTAACTATGGCTACACCTTC
>.|.|TRBV6-5|TRBJ1-1
CASTSRGRPGTEAFF
TGTGCCAGCACTTCGAGGGGACGGCCTGGGACTGAAGCTTTCTTT
>.|.|TRBV19|TRBJ1-5
CASSIEVFNQPQHF
TGTGCCAGTAGTATAGAAGTGTTCAATCAGCCCCAGCATTTT
>.|.|TRBV19|TRBJ1-2
CASSITERTTDWGYTF
TGTGCCAGTAGTATAACGGAGAGAACAACTGATTGGGGCTACACCTTC
>few|TRBD1|TRBV18|TRBJ1-1
CATHGQGGMNTEAFF
TGTGCCACCCACGGACAGGGGGGGATGAACACTGAAGCTTTCTTT
>.|.|TRBV7-9|TRBJ2-5
CASKLAEETQYF
TGTGCCAGCAAACTAGCTGAAGAGACCCAGTACTTC
>.|.|TRBV18|TRBJ1-2
CASSPPIGANYGYTF
TGTGCCAGCTCACCACCGATTGGGGCTAACTATGGCTACACCTTC
>.|TRBD1|TRBV19|TRBJ1-2
CASSNRGRDDYTF
TGTGCCAGCTCCAACAGGGGGCGAGATGACTACACCTTC
>.|TRBD1|TRBV5-4|TRBJ1-1
CASSGPSGTGGIAEAFF
TGTGCCAGCAGCGGGCCGTCCGGGACAGGGGGGATAGCTGAAGCTTTCTTT
>.|TRBD1|TRBV7-8|TRBJ2-6
CASSLGGTGGAGANVLTF
TGTGCCAGCAGCTTAGGAGGGACAGGGGGCGCTGGGGCCAACGTCCTGACTTTC
>.|TRBD1|TRBV10-3|TRBJ1-4
CAISPGQGLKQEKLFF
TGTGCCATCAGTCCGGGACAGGGCCTTAAACAGGAAAAACTGTTTTTT
>once|.|TRBV30|TRBJ2-5
CAWSVSETQYF
TGTGCCTGGAGTGTATCTGAGACCCAGTACTTC
>.|TRBD2|TRBV7-9|TRBJ2-7
CASSPRNGGSYEQYF
TGTGCCAGCAGCCCCAGAAACGGGGGGAGCTACGAGCAGTACTTC
>.|.|TRBV28|TRBJ1-5
CASSLWADARPQHF
TGTGCCAGCAGTTTATGGGCGGACGCACGGCCCCAGCATTTT
>.|.|TRBV19|TRBJ2-3
CASLSGGTQYF
TGTGCTTCCCTCAGCGGAGGTACGCAGTATTTT
>.|.|TRBV27|TRBJ1-2
CASSPTGYYGYTF
TGTGCCAGCAGTCCTACAGGGTACTATGGCTACACCTTC
>.|.|TRBV2|TRBJ2-3
CASSDAGFGTDTQYF
TGTGCCAGCAGTGACGCAGGGTTTGGGACAGATACGCAGTATTTT
>.|TRBD2|TRBV30|TRBJ2-1
CAWSDSGTRGLNEQFF
TGTGCCTGGAGTGATTCCGGGACTAGGGGTCTCAATGAGCAGTTCTTC
>.|.|TRBV11-2|TRBJ2-1
CASSLDLGPPHNEQFF
TGTGCCAGCAGCTTAGATCTAGGACCCCCGCACAATGAGCAGTTCTTC
>.|TRBD2|TRBV28|TRBJ2-3
CASSLFRRVAGSTDTQYF
TGTGCCAGCAGTTTATTTCGTAGGGTAGCGGGATCCACAGATACGCAGTATTTT
>.|.|TRBV18|TRBJ2-7
CASSPRSDTTYEQYF
TGTGCCAGCTCACCACGATCGGACACGACCTACGAGCAGTACTTC
>.|.|TRBV6-6|TRBJ2-2
CASSYYGPGELFF
TGTGCCAGCAGTTACTATGGACCCGGGGAGCTGTTTTTT
>.|TRBD2|TRBV4-2|TRBJ2-1
CASSQDPGLAGGNEQFF
TGTGCCAGCAGCCAAGATCCCGGGCTAGCGGGGGGGAATGAGCAGTTCTTC
>.|.|TRBV20-1|TRBJ2-7
CSAIQSSEQYF
TGCAGTGCTATCCAGAGTAGCGAGCAGTACTTC
>once|TRBD1|TRBV30|TRBJ1-1
CAWKIAGGRTEAFF
TGTGCCTGGAAGATTGCAGGGGGCAGGACTGAAGCTTTCTTT
>.|.|TRBV25-1|TRBJ1-1
CASSSLGTTEAFF
TGTGCCAGCAGTTCTTTGGGGACAACTGAAGCTTTCTTT
>.|.|TRBV5-1|TRBJ1-1
CASSLSSLNTEAFF
TGCGCCAGCAGCTTGAGTTCCCTGAACACTGAAGCTTTCTTT
>.|TRBD1|TRBV27|TRBJ2-3
CASKQGGQHTDTQYF
TGTGCCAGCAAACAAGGGGGACAGCACACAGATACGCAGTATTTT
>.|TRBD2|TRBV19|TRBJ2-3
CASTSGRTSTDTQYF
TGTGCCAGTACTAGCGGGAGGACTAGCACAGATACGCAGTATTTT
>.|TRBD2|TRBV15|TRBJ2-3
CATSRAGTSGGDTQYF
TGTGCCACCAGCAGAGCCGGGACTAGCGGGGGGGATACGCAGTATTTT